This T cell receptor (beta chain) stems from a study of shared clonotypes between healthy human individuals. Findings and limits, study-wide: At large depth, rarefaction still showed sorted-subset sequencing to be incomplete.

The donor cohort consisted entirely of Caucasian adults residing in Nashville, Tennessee. It was at deep level that the assay was run. In replicate PCRs of sorted subsets, approximately 210 ng DNA, about 30,000 T cell genomes, was used. Using immunoSEQ multiplex PCR, the repertoire was profiled, and TCRdb retains in-frame clones only, with some absent. The sample lists roughly 2 million clones, 85% to 95% occurring once. Germline CDR1 and CDR2: SGHVS and FQNEAQ. V lost 3 bases and J 2 bases, leaving 10 bases between the germline ends. CDR3 length equals 14 residues. In the case of this clone: What it binds is unknown.

The receptor was isolated from a young man in good health. This chain connects TRBV7-8 to TRBJ2-5; D may correspond to TRBD1 or TRBD2 (5 bases each). The sample taken for sequencing was naive CD4+ T cells sorted from blood. Noted subset: CD45RA+ positively selected. The CDR3 is CASSLTAVQETQYF. Written as DNA, the CDR3 is TGTGCCAGCAGCTTGACAGCGGTTCAAGAGACCCAGTACTTC.